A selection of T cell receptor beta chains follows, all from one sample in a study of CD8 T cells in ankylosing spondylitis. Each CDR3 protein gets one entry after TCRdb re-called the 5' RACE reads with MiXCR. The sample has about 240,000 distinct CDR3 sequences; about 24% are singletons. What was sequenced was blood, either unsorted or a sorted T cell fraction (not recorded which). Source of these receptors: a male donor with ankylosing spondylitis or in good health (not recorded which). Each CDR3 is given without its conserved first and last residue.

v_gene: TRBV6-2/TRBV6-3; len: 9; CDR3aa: ASSWGNEQF
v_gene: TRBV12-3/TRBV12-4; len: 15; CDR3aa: ASSLVTSGGASGELF
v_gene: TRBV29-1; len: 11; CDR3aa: SVEKTASDTQY
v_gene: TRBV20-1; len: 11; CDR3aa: SVSDGPQETQY
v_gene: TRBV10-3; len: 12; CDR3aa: AISEGGTNEKLF
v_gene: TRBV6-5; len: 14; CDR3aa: ASSSPVSGASYEQY
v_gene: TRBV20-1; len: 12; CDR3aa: SARDSRGANEQF
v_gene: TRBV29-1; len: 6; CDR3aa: STDTQY
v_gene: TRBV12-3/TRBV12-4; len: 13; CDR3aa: ASRTSTGGHQPQH
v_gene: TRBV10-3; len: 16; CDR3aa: AISESAGGPSSYNEQF
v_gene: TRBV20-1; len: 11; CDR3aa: SARSGGSETQY
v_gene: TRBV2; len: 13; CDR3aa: ASSEIGTKGETQY
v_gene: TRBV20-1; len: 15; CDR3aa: SARDLLGTGRKETQY
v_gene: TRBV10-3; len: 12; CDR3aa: AISGSSGTYEQY
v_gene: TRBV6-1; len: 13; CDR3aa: ASTSSPWPNYGYT
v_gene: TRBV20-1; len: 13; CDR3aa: SARGNREGPYEQY
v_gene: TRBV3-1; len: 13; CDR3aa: ASSPGTGVFYEQY
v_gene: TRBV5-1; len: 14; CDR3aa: ASSLNPSTTNEKLF
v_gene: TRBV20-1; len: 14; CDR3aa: SARFLQGVSSDEQF
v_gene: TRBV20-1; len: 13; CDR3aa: SAREATTGDYEQY
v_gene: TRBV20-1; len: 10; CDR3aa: SARRSENEQF
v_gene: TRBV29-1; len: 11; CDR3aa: SVGGTGDTEQF
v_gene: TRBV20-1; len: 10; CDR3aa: SALQGNTEAF
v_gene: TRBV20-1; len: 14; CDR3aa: SARTEGARLTETQY
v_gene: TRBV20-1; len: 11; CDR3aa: SAKPGQSYGYT
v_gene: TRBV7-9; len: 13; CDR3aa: SSSWTGGPAYEQY
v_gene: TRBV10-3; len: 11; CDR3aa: AISPGTDDEQY
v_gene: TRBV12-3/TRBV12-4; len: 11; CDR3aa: ASGRVLQETQY
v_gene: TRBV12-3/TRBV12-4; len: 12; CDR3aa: ASSFSGRNYEQY
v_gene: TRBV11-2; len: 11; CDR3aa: ASSSPRERGYT
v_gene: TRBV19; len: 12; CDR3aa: ASSLMTHTDTQY
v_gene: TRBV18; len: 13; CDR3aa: ASSQGQGRMETQY
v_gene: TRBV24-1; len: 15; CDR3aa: ATSDPAVSGGVNEQF
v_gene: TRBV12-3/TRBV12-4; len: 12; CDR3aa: ASSDRTSTDTQY
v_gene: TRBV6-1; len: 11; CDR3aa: ASLGTGVNEQF
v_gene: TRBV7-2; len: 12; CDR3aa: ASSLAWVADTQY
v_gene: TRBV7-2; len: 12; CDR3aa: ASSLIRGKQVQY
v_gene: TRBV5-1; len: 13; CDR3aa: ASSFKQGGNEKLF
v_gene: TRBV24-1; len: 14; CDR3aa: ATSARGGRPYNEQF
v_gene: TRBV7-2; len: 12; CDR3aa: ASSHSGGPETQY
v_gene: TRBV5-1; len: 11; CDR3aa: ASSPRQGYGYT
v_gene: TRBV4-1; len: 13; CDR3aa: ASSQLYGGRDEQY
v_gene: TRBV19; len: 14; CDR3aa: ASMWTGKGINQPQH
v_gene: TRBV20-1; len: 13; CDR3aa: SARAGGKFTDTQY
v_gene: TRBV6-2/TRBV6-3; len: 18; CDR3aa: ATQIGRQIGDLLGINEQF
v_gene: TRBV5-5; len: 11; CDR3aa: ASSKTDEGLQY
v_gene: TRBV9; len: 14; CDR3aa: ASSVSLERNIDTQY
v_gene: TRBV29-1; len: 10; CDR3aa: SVHAGAGTQY
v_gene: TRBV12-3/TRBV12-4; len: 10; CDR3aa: ASSQGGNEQF
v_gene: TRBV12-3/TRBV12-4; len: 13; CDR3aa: ARRSRHDASYEQY
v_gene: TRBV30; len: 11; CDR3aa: AWSGQTNSPLH
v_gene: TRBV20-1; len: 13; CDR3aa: SARDAGQGNTEAF
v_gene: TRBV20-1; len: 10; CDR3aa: SVTTSYNEQF
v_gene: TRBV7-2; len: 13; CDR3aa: ASSLGQITLYGYT
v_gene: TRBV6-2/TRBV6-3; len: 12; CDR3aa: ASSSRGGYHEQY
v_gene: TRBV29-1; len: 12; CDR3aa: SVDRGYGTYEQY
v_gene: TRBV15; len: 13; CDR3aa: ATRRDRGGPYEQY
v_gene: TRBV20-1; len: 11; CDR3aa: SASRTLQETQY